Below, 19 T cell receptor beta chains from the same sample are listed, as sequenced in a study of cytomegalovirus exposure and HLA in healthy donors. Generated by immunoSEQ multiplex PCR, the TCRdb table keeps only in-frame clones and is missing some. This repertoire shows about 130,000 clones, 89% found once; its top ten account for roughly 2%. The sequencing input was PBMCs. Every receptor here comes from a woman younger than 35 in good health and CMV-seronegative.

This chain uses TRBV4-1 with TRBJ2-1, with a possible D match to TRBD1 (5 bases). The germline V and J ends were trimmed by 3 bases and 7 bases, with 22 bases remaining between them. From germline, CDR1 is MGHRA and CDR2 YSYEKL. The CDR3 runs to 17 residues. CDR3 in amino acids: CASSQPRAVTSQNEQFF. The CDR3, as DNA: TGCGCCAGCAGCCAGCCCAGGGCGGTTACTTCGCAGAATGAGCAGTTCTTC.

The V call is TRBV5-6, the J call TRBJ2-7; a possible D gene is TRBD2 (5 bases). V was pared by 5 bases and J by 6 bases, with 18 bases between. The CDR3 is 14 residues long. The germline CDR1 and CDR2 sequences are SGHDT and YYEEEE. In DNA form, the CDR3 reads TGTGCCAGCAGGGCGGGCAGCAGCGGTGCCGAGCAGTACTTC. Encoded protein: CASRAGSSGAEQYF.

The chain uses TRBV9 and TRBJ2-3; 9 positions match TRBD2. The CDR3 loop spans 15 amino acids. Trimming removed 2 bases from V and 2 bases from J; junction bases left unmatched: 3. Germline V lookup: CDR1 SGDLS, CDR2 YYNGEE. Here the CDR3 reads CASSVSGSDTDTQYF. For the CDR3, the DNA is TGTGCCAGCAGCGTTAGCGGGAGCGACACAGATACGCAGTATTTT.

The chain uses TRBV5-4 and TRBJ2-4, with unresolved D. Deletions cut 2 bases from V and 8 bases from J, with 17 bases between. This CDR3 contains 15 residues. Germline-derived CDR1 and CDR2 are SGHNT and YYREEE (reference sequence). The CDR3 DNA reads TGTGCCAGCAGCTTTGTTGGCAGGAATGAATACATTCAGTACTTC. Translated: CASSFVGRNEYIQYF. The full variable domain, rest sourced from reference TRBV5-4 and TRBJ2-4, is ETGVTQSPTHLIKTRGQQVTLRCSSQSGHNTVSWYQQALGQGPQFIFQYYREEENGRGNFPPRFSGLQFPNYSSELNVNALELDDSALYLCASSFVGRNEYIQYFGAGTRLSVL.

The chain recombines TRBV30 with TRBJ2-7, with TRBD2 matching over 8 bases. This CDR3 comprises 14 residues. J gave up 3 bases and V 0 bases, and 4 bases lay outside the gene matches. Germline V gene lookup returns CDR1 GTSNPN and CDR2 SVGIG (reference sequence). In DNA, the CDR3 is TGTGCCTGGAGTGTACAGCGGGAGAACTACGAGCAGTACTTC. Translated: CAWSVQRENYEQYF.

This chain links TRBV5-1 with TRBJ2-7, with D perhaps matching TRBD2 (6 bases). The ends were cut back, 4 bases at V and 5 bases at J, with 16 bases in the middle. The germline gives CDR1 SGHRS, CDR2 YFSETQ. This CDR3 spans 14 amino acids. The CDR3 loop is CASSHQGGEDEQYF. CDR3 DNA: TGCGCCAGCAGCCACCAGGGAGGAGAGGACGAGCAGTACTTC.

The chain couples TRBV10-3 to TRBJ2-1; 8 bases agree with TRBD1. The CDR3 consists of 13 residues. Germline CDR1 and CDR2: ENHRY and SYGVKD. J lost 5 bases, V lost 6 bases, and 3 bases had no gene match. In DNA form, the CDR3 reads TGTGCCATCAGGTCGACAGGGGACAATGAGCAGTTCTTC. Residues: CAIRSTGDNEQFF.

This chain uses TRBV27 with TRBJ2-3, with D hard to call. The CDR3 runs 13 residues. Per the germline V gene, CDR1 is MNHEY and CDR2 is SMNVEV (reference sequence). V was cut by 7 bases and J by 2 bases, with 10 bases left in between. CDR3 amino acids: CASKLRDTDTQYF. The CDR3, as DNA: TGTGCCAGCAAGCTGAGAGACACAGATACGCAGTATTTT.

V gene TRBV4-1 combines with J gene TRBJ2-5; D possibly corresponds to TRBD2 (5 bases). This CDR3 has 14 amino acids. Germline CDR1 MGHRA, CDR2 YSYEKL. V was shortened by 5 bases and J by 1 base, with 11 bases between the two germline ends. The CDR3 DNA follows: TGCGCCAGCAGCTCACGCGGGCTCCAAGAGACCCAGTACTTC. Its translation: CASSSRGLQETQYF.

The rearrangement joins TRBV28 to TRBJ2-7; 7 bases agree with TRBD1. Germline lookup yields CDR1 MDHEN and CDR2 SYDVKM. J was trimmed by 1 base and V by 1 base; bases with no gene match: 7. The CDR3 extends over 16 amino acids. The CDR3: CASSLSTVQGSYEQYF. The CDR3 DNA reads TGTGCCAGCAGTTTATCCACAGTACAGGGGTCCTACGAGCAGTACTTC.

The chain has TRBV28 and TRBJ2-5; 9 bases map to TRBD2. The CDR3 has 15 residues. Germline V CDR1 and CDR2: MDHEN, SYDVKM. The J segment lost 1 base and the V segment lost 5 bases, leaving 5 bases of the junction unmatched. The DNA of the CDR3 is TGTGCCAGCAGTCTGATGCGGGAGGGCCAAGAGACCCAGTACTTC. It is translated as CASSLMREGQETQYF.

The J gene is TRBJ2-5, the V gene TRBV5-1; 7 bases are a match to TRBD2. The CDR3 runs to 15 residues. V lost 2 bases, J lost 5 bases, and 9 bases stayed unmatched. Germline CDR1 is SGHRS and CDR2 is YFSETQ. CDR3 in amino acids: CASSFREGFGETQYF. As DNA, the CDR3 is TGCGCCAGCAGCTTTAGGGAGGGCTTTGGGGAGACCCAGTACTTC.

This clone came up once. The chain is built from TRBV28 and TRBJ2-7; tentatively, D is TRBD1 (5 bases). Germline V gene data show CDR1 as MDHEN and CDR2 as SYDVKM. The CDR3 sequence is 15 residues long. Between the trimmed V and J ends, which lost 6 bases and 5 bases, there was a span of 20 bases. This CDR3 reads CASSLTVQGSHEQYF. The CDR3 DNA reads as TGTGCCAGCAGCCTTACGGTTCAGGGTAGTCACGAGCAGTACTTC.

V usage is TRBV15 and J usage is TRBJ2-1; TRBD2 agrees at 10 bases. The CDR3 totals 16 residues. Losses at the gene ends were 8 bases for V and 6 bases for J; bases not matched to a gene: 13. The germline CDR1 and CDR2 sequences are LNHNV and YYDKDF (reference sequence). CDR3 DNA: TGTGCCACCTCCCCCACGATAGCGGGAGGCGTCAATGAGCAGTTCTTC. Its protein is CATSPTIAGGVNEQFF.

This clone was found a few times. The chain carries TRBV29-1 and TRBJ1-5, with 9 bases identical to TRBD1. CDR1 and CDR2 (germline): SQVTM, ANQGSEA. CDR3 size: 13 residues. With V trimmed by 7 bases and J by 6 bases, 7 bases remained unmatched. The CDR3 region has the DNA TGCAGCGCCACAGGGGGCGCCGGTCAGCCCCAGCATTTT. The encoded protein is CSATGGAGQPQHF.

The table lists this clone with a few counts. The chain links TRBV7-2 to TRBJ1-5, with a weak D call TRBD1 (6 bases). V dropped 1 base and J dropped 2 bases, with 9 bases sitting between them. Per the germline V gene, CDR1 is SGHTA and CDR2 is FQGNSA. The CDR3 has 15 amino acids. The CDR3 DNA sequence: TGTGCCAGCAGCTTAGGAGGGGGTGGCAATCAGCCCCAGCATTTT. Protein: CASSLGGGGNQPQHF.

V is TRBV18 and J is TRBJ1-1; the match to TRBD1 covers 11 bases. The V gene's germline CDR1 is KGHSH and CDR2 LQKENI. This CDR3 contains 17 residues. V dropped 2 bases and J dropped 6; count of bases not matched to a gene: 11. The CDR3 DNA follows: TGTGCCAGCTCACCATTTACTGGACAGGGGGCGATGGCTGAAGCTTTCTTT. It yields the protein CASSPFTGQGAMAEAFF. The variable domain in full, with the rest retrieved from reference TRBV18 and TRBJ1-1, is NAGVMQNPRHLVRRRGQEARLRCSPMKGHSHVYWYRQLPEEGLKFMVYLQKENIIDESGMPKERFSAEFPKEGPSILRIQQVVRGDSAAYFCASSPFTGQGAMAEAFFGQGTRLTVV.

This clone has a handful of counts. The chain has TRBV7-9 and TRBJ2-1; 14 bases fit TRBD2. Germline V gene lookup returns CDR1 SEHNR and CDR2 FQNEAQ (reference sequence). Trimming cost V 3 bases and J 2 bases; bases outside gene matches: 6. The CDR3 spans 18 residues. CDR3 protein: CASSFGTSGRFAYNEQFF. The CDR3 DNA follows: TGTGCCAGCAGCTTCGGGACTAGCGGGAGATTCGCCTACAATGAGCAGTTCTTC.

This rearrangement joins TRBV27 to TRBJ1-5, with 9 bases aligning to TRBD1. V lost 1 base and J lost 9; bases outside the gene matches: 7. From germline, CDR1 is MNHEY and CDR2 SMNVEV (reference sequence). The CDR3 is 15 residues long. This CDR3 reads CASSLYPQGAGPQHF. CDR3 in DNA: TGTGCCAGCAGTTTATATCCACAGGGGGCCGGGCCCCAGCATTTT.